One sample yielded the 6 T cell receptor beta chains listed below, sequenced in a study of blood T cell repertoires in COVID-19 (dated by TCRdb to the early 2020s). The library was made by the immunoSEQ multiplex PCR assay. TCRdb mirrors the immuneACCESS table, restricted to in-frame sequences. Some clones are absent from its copies; in checked studies, under half trace to an unresolved V gene, and the reason for the others is unknown. This sample gives approximately 230,000 clones in total; about 80% of them show up just once. The ten biggest clones cover more than 4.5% of the sample. Sequencing was performed on peripheral blood. These receptors originate from a woman over 75 with active or convalescent COVID-19.

For the CDR3, the DNA is TGTGCCAGCAGCCAAGTTGCGGGGCTTTCACCCCTCCACTTT. Protein product: CASSQVAGLSPLHF. This chain links TRBV3-1 (or the pseudogene TRBV3-2) with TRBJ1-6; D perhaps matches TRBD1 (5 bases). CDR1 LGHDT and CDR2 YNNKEL come from the germline V gene (reference sequence). The CDR3 sequence is 14 residues long. Trimming removed 1 base at V and 9 bases at J, with 10 bases between.

The chain uses TRBV19 and TRBJ1-1, with D perhaps TRBD1 (6 bases). Per germline, CDR1 LNHDA and CDR2 SQIVND (reference sequence). The CDR3 spans 13 residues. Trimming left V 5 bases short and J 1 base short, with 8 bases between. The CDR3 here is CASSVTGNTEAFF. DNA for the CDR3: TGTGCCAGTAGTGTGACAGGGAACACTGAAGCTTTCTTT.

The chain uses TRBV5-6 and TRBJ2-7, with D maybe TRBD2 (5 bases). Germline V lookup: CDR1 SGHDT, CDR2 YYEEEE. V was trimmed by 1 base and J by 3 bases, leaving 8 bases between them. The CDR3 extends over 13 amino acids. In DNA form, the CDR3 reads TGTGCCAGCAGCTTGATTGGGAGCTACGAGCAGTACTTC. Its protein is CASSLIGSYEQYF.

This clone was found once. The chain recombines TRBV24-1 with TRBJ2-5; 7 bases agree with TRBD2. This CDR3 spans 14 amino acids. Unmatched junction bases numbered 4, after V lost 6 bases and J lost 1 base. Germline-derived CDR1 and CDR2 are KGHDR and SFDVKD. The CDR3 DNA reads as TGTGCCACCAGTCGTGGGGGGGTCCAAGAGACCCAGTACTTC. As protein: CATSRGGVQETQYF.

This clone is a singleton in its sample. This sequence joins TRBV6-5 and TRBJ1-5; perhaps TRBD1 as D (6 bases). The CDR3 consists of 14 residues. The V end was cut by 6 bases, the J end by 1 base, with 10 bases between. Germline-derived CDR1 and CDR2 are MNHEY and SVGAGI. For the CDR3, the DNA is TGTGCCAGCAGGGAGAGGGGGAGCAATCAGCCCCAGCATTTT. It codes for CASRERGSNQPQHF.

V usage is TRBV29-1 and J usage is TRBJ1-3; D gene uncertain. CDR1 SQVTM and CDR2 ANQGSEA come from the germline V gene. Trimming took 0 bases from V and 0 from J, leaving 9 bases between them. The CDR3 spans 15 residues. The CDR3 reads CSVEERERSGNTIYF. CDR3 nucleotide sequence: TGCAGCGTTGAAGAGAGGGAACGCTCTGGAAACACCATATATTTT.